The following is a T cell receptor (beta chain) sequence with its context. The antigen is unknown. Tumor or blood genomic DNA was sequenced, with inputs of roughly 550 ng to 6,500 ng. This specimen belongs to a study of T cells in tumors after PD-1 blockade. Study overall: Prior checkpoint blockade, systemic immunosuppressant use, or anti-cancer therapy within 4 weeks excluded patients. Some patients also took daily vismodegib 150 mg during anti-PD-1 treatment. Study-wide results and limits: Approximately 43% of tumor TCR clonotypes were also found in blood.

This table comes from immunoSEQ multiplex PCR, and its TCRdb copy is limited to in-frame clones, with some not included. This table holds about 20,000 clones, roughly 73% found once. The TCR sequence derives from a human donor with basal cell carcinoma. The specimen comprised PBMCs, sampled before anti-PD-1 treatment.

CDR3 amino acids: CASSKRQGVKNTEAFF. The CDR3 coding sequence is TGTGCCAGTAGTAAACGGCAGGGGGTCAAGAACACTGAAGCTTTCTTT. V and J are TRBV19 and TRBJ1-1; 7 bases fit TRBD1. The CDR3 runs to 16 residues. The germline V gene has CDR1 LNHDA and CDR2 SQIVND (reference sequence). V lost 4 bases and J lost 1; bases outside the gene matches: 9.